This TCR beta chain was captured by sequencing in a study of shared clonotypes between healthy human individuals. The assay was run at deep level. Each sorted subset replicate got 200 ng genomic DNA, roughly 33,000 genomes. Sequenced by immunoSEQ multiplex PCR; TCRdb stores in-frame clones only, minus some. Of hundreds of thousands of clones listed, 73% are singletons. V was pared by 7 bases and J by 3 bases, with 13 bases between. Germline V CDR1 and CDR2: SQVTM, ANQGSEA. This CDR3 is built from 12 residues. Turning to this clone: Antigen: not known.

Study conclusions and caveats: Among several donors, approximately 5% of naive CD4 clonotypes were found in common. Larger estimated richness was generally recorded for naive subsets relative to memory subsets.

The chain is built from TRBV29-1 and TRBJ2-7, with a weak D call TRBD1 (6 bases). The clonotype was recovered from a woman in her 30s in good health. The sample comprised memory CD4+ T cells sorted from blood. This sample's subset: CD45RA-negative fraction. CDR3 region: CSGGQTVYEQYF. The CDR3 region has the DNA TGCAGCGGAGGACAGACAGTCTACGAGCAGTACTTC.